The 29 T cell receptor beta chains listed next were all sequenced from one sample in a study of blood T cells in healthy people across ages. Together with a sample-barcoded 5' primer, a J-beta primer mix was included in a second PCR lasting about 7 to 11 cycles. TCRdb re-analysed the 5' RACE reads in MiXCR, keeping a single row per CDR3 protein. The table records around 800,000 distinct CDR3 sequences, roughly 44% of them present only once. Sequenced material: blood. These receptors were obtained from a man aged 55 to 70 in good health.

The rearrangement links TRBV28 to TRBJ2-5; D is undetermined. The V gene's germline CDR1 is MDHEN and CDR2 SYDVKM. V was pared by 6 bases and J by 7 bases, with 15 bases between. This CDR3 region has 13 residues. The CDR3 loop reads CASRLSQVGTQYF. The CDR3 nucleotides are TGTGCCAGCAGGCTATCCCAAGTGGGGACCCAGTACTTC.

In this sample, this clonotype turned up a few times. V usage is TRBV7-2 and J usage is TRBJ1-2; 8 nucleotides line up with TRBD1. V was pared by 0 bases and J by 7 bases, with 13 bases of the junction left unmatched. Germline V CDR1 and CDR2: SGHTA, FQGNSA. CDR3 length: 17 residues. In DNA form, the CDR3 reads TGTGCCAGCAGCTTAGCCCTATCAGGGGGCGTTAGTCCTGGCTACACCTTC. Translating it yields CASSLALSGGVSPGYTF.

This clonotype turned up a few times. This sequence joins TRBV27 and TRBJ1-1; D unclear. This CDR3 has 13 amino acids. The germline gives CDR1 MNHEY, CDR2 SMNVEV (reference sequence). V was trimmed by 5 bases and J by 4 bases, leaving 11 bases between them. CDR3 nucleotide sequence: TGTGCCAGCAGTGTGGGAGGAAGCACTGAAGCTTTCTTT. This gives the protein CASSVGGSTEAFF.

This chain links TRBV7-2 with TRBJ1-4; 8 nucleotides match TRBD1. The V gene end was trimmed by 4 bases and the J gene end by 8 bases; junction bases not matched to a gene: 6. The length of the CDR3 is 14 residues. Per germline, CDR1 SGHTA and CDR2 FQGNSA. CDR3: CASSSQGEGEKLFF. CDR3 DNA: TGTGCCAGCAGCTCACAGGGGGAAGGAGAAAAACTGTTTTTT.

This clonotype was detected only a few times. V and J are TRBV20-1 and TRBJ2-7; TRBD1 matches at 9 bases. V was clipped by 2 bases and J by 2 bases; unmatched bases: 13. CDR1 is DFQATT, CDR2 SNEGSKA, per germline (reference sequence). The CDR3 sequence is 17 residues long. CDR3 sequence reads: CSARLRDRDLVAYEQYF. In DNA, the CDR3 is TGCAGTGCTAGACTCCGGGACAGGGATTTGGTTGCCTACGAGCAGTACTTC.

The chain uses TRBV7-9 and TRBJ2-2, with unresolved D. Germline values: CDR1 SEHNR, CDR2 FQNEAQ (reference sequence). CDR3 length equals 13 residues. Trimming stripped 5 bases from V and 4 bases from J, with 8 bases between. CDR3 DNA sequence: TGTGCCAGCAGCCAGCCTATCACCGGGGAGCTGTTTTTT. Its translation is CASSQPITGELFF.

The chain couples TRBV7-2 to TRBJ2-5; no definite D call. Germline CDR1 reads SGHTA; CDR2 reads FQGNSA. The V gene lost 5 bases and the J gene lost 4 bases, with 20 bases spanning the gap. The CDR3 has 16 amino acids. The CDR3 protein is CASSPTVDGPGETQYF. CDR3 coding DNA: TGTGCCAGCAGCCCAACGGTTGATGGGCCGGGAGAGACCCAGTACTTC.

The CDR3 sequence: CASRWGNTDTQYF. The CDR3 region has the DNA TGTGCCAGCAGATGGGGTAACACAGATACGCAGTATTTT. The V and J genes are TRBV27 and TRBJ2-3; D unclear. Trimming took off 6 bases at V and 2 bases at J, with 9 bases between the two ends. The CDR3 is made up of 13 amino acids. Looked up from germline, CDR1 is MNHEY and CDR2 is SMNVEV (reference sequence).

For the CDR3, the DNA is TGTGCCAGCAGCACTATGGCCCTTAGCACAGATACGCAGTATTTT. This translates into CASSTMALSTDTQYF. V is TRBV12-3 or TRBV12-4 and J is TRBJ2-3, with D unresolved. Trimming cost V 6 bases and J 0 bases, with 13 bases left between them. The CDR3 contains 15 residues.

The chain has TRBV7-3 and TRBJ2-2, with 10 positions matching TRBD2. This CDR3 comprises 16 residues. CDR1 and CDR2 (germline): SGHTA, FQGTGA. V shed 5 bases and J 3 bases; nucleotides not matched to a gene: 6. The CDR3 loop reads CASSPLAGEDTGELFF. CDR3 DNA sequence: TGTGCCAGCAGCCCGCTAGCGGGGGAAGACACCGGGGAGCTGTTTTTT.

The rearrangement joins TRBV7-9 to TRBJ2-4, with D possibly being TRBD2 (6 bases). In germline, CDR1 is SEHNR, CDR2 FQNEAQ (reference sequence). The CDR3 is made up of 18 amino acids. V was trimmed by 4 bases and J by 2 bases, leaving 21 bases between them. CDR3 in amino acids: CASSSSGRTSSPKNIQYF. The CDR3 region has the DNA TGTGCCAGCAGCTCCAGCGGGCGAACTTCAAGCCCCAAAAACATTCAGTACTTC.

This chain joins TRBV6-2 or TRBV6-3 and TRBJ2-3; D ambiguous. The V end lost 8 bases, the J end lost 7 bases, and 10 bases lay between the germline ends. CDR3 length: 11 amino acids. The germline gives CDR1 MNHEY, CDR2 SVGEGT. CDR3 protein: CASEDGYTQYF. In DNA form, the CDR3 reads TGTGCCAGCGAAGACGGGTATACGCAGTATTTT.

This clonotype was counted a few times. The rearrangement links TRBV4-3 to TRBJ2-2; the D is unclear. V was shortened by 0 bases and J by 2 bases, with 1 base between the two germline ends. CDR3 length: 13 amino acids. Germline assignment: CDR1 LGHNA and CDR2 YSLEER. The CDR3 DNA is TGCGCCAGCAGCCAAGATAACACCGGGGAGCTGTTTTTT. Translation: CASSQDNTGELFF.

In this sample, this clonotype turned up a few times. This rearrangement joins TRBV5-5 to TRBJ1-1, with D possibly matching TRBD1 (5 bases). V lost 4 bases, J lost 0 bases, and 10 bases lay in between. The CDR3 has 14 residues. Germline V gene data show CDR1 as SGHKS and CDR2 as YYEKEE (reference sequence). CDR3 in DNA: TGTGCCAGCAGCCCAGGGTATATGAACACTGAAGCTTTCTTT. Protein product: CASSPGYMNTEAFF.

This clonotype was counted between two and nine times. The chain carries TRBV3-1 and TRBJ2-1; 10 bases align to TRBD2. Germline V lookup: CDR1 LGHDT, CDR2 YNNKEL (reference sequence). This CDR3 is built from 17 residues. V dropped 1 base and J dropped 6; count of bases not matched to a gene: 9. In DNA, the CDR3 is TGTGCCAGCAGCCAAGTGTCAGGGGTAGCGGGGGGCAATGAGCAGTTCTTC. The encoded protein is CASSQVSGVAGGNEQFF.

The rearrangement joins TRBV7-9 to TRBJ2-7, with 9 bases identical to TRBD2. The ends lost 7 bases at V and 2 bases at J; junction bases unmatched: 9. Germline-derived CDR1 and CDR2 are SEHNR and FQNEAQ (reference sequence). The CDR3 is 15 amino acids. Written as DNA, the CDR3 is TGTGCCAGCAACCCGGCGGGGGGGCCCGCCTACGAGCAGTACTTC. Translation: CASNPAGGPAYEQYF.

The chain couples TRBV24-1 to TRBJ1-2, with 7 bases matching TRBD1. The CDR3 runs 14 residues. Germline V gene sequence: CDR1 KGHDR, CDR2 SFDVKD. The junction had 4 bases not matched to a gene; V was cut back by 3 bases and J by 4 bases. The CDR3 sequence is CATSDQGQSYGYTF. CDR3 sequence (DNA): TGTGCCACCAGTGATCAGGGACAGAGCTATGGCTACACCTTC.

The V gene is TRBV3-1, the J gene TRBJ2-3, with 7 bases fitting TRBD2. V lost 1 base and J lost 2; bases outside the gene matches: 15. Germline loops: CDR1 LGHDT, CDR2 YNNKEL (reference sequence). The CDR3 has 19 amino acids. The CDR3 reads CASSQVYSVSGDFTDTQYF. The CDR3 DNA is TGTGCCAGCAGCCAAGTCTACTCGGTCAGCGGGGATTTCACAGATACGCAGTATTTT.

The rearrangement joins TRBV11-2 to TRBJ2-1; 10 bases align to TRBD2. J gave up 15 bases and V 4 bases, and 15 bases lay outside the gene matches. Germline CDR1 is SGHAT and CDR2 is FQNNGV. CDR3 length equals 15 residues. The CDR3 protein is CASSSRVSGGAGRFF. In nucleotides, the CDR3 is TGTGCCAGCAGCTCGCGGGTGAGCGGGGGGGCCGGTCGGTTCTTC.

This clonotype occurred a few times. The junction departs from the called germline gene at one end, perhaps through a read error. The J gene is TRBJ2-4, the V gene TRBV20-1; possible D gene TRBD1, 6 bases. The end of the DNA aligns better with TRBJ2-7, so the J call may be wrong. Germline V gene sequence: CDR1 DFQATT, CDR2 SNEGSKA (reference sequence). The CDR3 loop spans 14 amino acids. The CDR3 loop reads CSARRAGQRYEQYF. CDR3 sequence (DNA): TGTAGTGCTAGAAGGGCAGGACAGAGATACGAGCAGTACTTC.

This clonotype was counted between two and nine times. The chain is built from TRBV4-3 and TRBJ2-1; possible D gene TRBD1, 7 bases. Germline V gene lookup returns CDR1 LGHNA and CDR2 YSLEER. Trimming took off 1 base at V and 7 bases at J, with 14 bases between the two ends. This CDR3 spans 15 amino acids. The CDR3 sequence: CASSQVGQGGNEQFF. CDR3 bases: TGCGCCAGCAGCCAAGTCGGGCAGGGGGGTAATGAGCAGTTCTTC.

This clonotype was seen more than once but under ten times. This sequence joins TRBV2 and TRBJ1-2, with 8 bases that match TRBD1. The germline V gene has CDR1 SNHLY and CDR2 FYNNEI. The V gene end was trimmed by 6 bases and the J gene end by 8 bases; junction bases not matched to a gene: 14. CDR3 length equals 15 residues. Written as DNA, the CDR3 is TGTGCCAGCAGCGGTATGAACAGGGGGGCGTCCGGCTACACCTTC. It is translated as CASSGMNRGASGYTF. Filled out from reference TRBV2 and TRBJ1-2, the complete variable domain reads EPEVTQTPSHQVTQMGQEVILRCVPISNHLYFYWYRQILGQKVEFLVSFYNNEISEKSEIFDDQFSVERPDGSNFTLKIRSTKLEDSAMYFCASSGMNRGASGYTFGSGTRLTVV.

Comment on this clonotype: The junction shows a germline mismatch at one end, possibly a read error. This rearrangement joins TRBV7-7 to TRBJ2-3; tentatively, D is TRBD2 (7 bases). CDR1 is SSHAT and CDR2 is FNYEAQ in the germline V gene (reference sequence). The length of the CDR3 is 16 residues. CDR3 protein: CASSLGGGAFPDTQYF. CDR3 DNA sequence: TGTGCTAGCAGCTTAGGAGGGGGGGCCTTTCCAGATACGCAGTATTTT.

This rearrangement joins TRBV7-6 to TRBJ2-2, with D unresolved. Germline CDR1 and CDR2: SGHVS and FNYEAQ. This CDR3 has 9 residues. Trimming took 7 bases from V and 9 from J, leaving 3 bases between them. CDR3 protein: CASNWELFF. As DNA, the CDR3 is TGTGCCAGCAATTGGGAGCTGTTTTTT.

This chain links TRBV5-1 with TRBJ1-1; maybe TRBD1 (6 bases). The germline V gene has CDR1 SGHRS and CDR2 YFSETQ. Trimming pared 0 bases from V and 2 bases from J, leaving 17 bases between. The CDR3 covers 17 residues. Here the CDR3 DNA reads TGCGCCAGCAGCTTGGGGGGACACCTAAGGCAAAACACTGAAGCTTTCTTT. Amino acid sequence: CASSLGGHLRQNTEAFF.

The J gene is TRBJ1-4, the V gene TRBV7-9, with 7 positions matching TRBD1. The CDR3 covers 16 residues. V gave up 5 bases and J gave up 0 bases; unmatched junction bases: 6. Germline V CDR1 and CDR2: SEHNR, FQNEAQ (reference sequence). CDR3 nucleotide sequence: TGTGCCAGCAGCCCAACCACAGGGGCAACTAATGAAAAACTGTTTTTT. As protein: CASSPTTGATNEKLFF.

This clonotype was seen only a few times. The rearrangement joins TRBV9 to TRBJ2-1; D is unresolved. V was pared by 3 bases and J by 9 bases, with 16 bases between. CDR3 size: 14 residues. Germline-derived CDR1 and CDR2 are SGDLS and YYNGEE. CDR3 nucleotide sequence: TGTGCCAGCAGCGCAGACATTGGCCAATCTGAGCAGTTCTTC. Its protein is CASSADIGQSEQFF.

V is TRBV6-1 and J is TRBJ2-7; TRBD1 agrees at 12 bases. Trimming removed 4 bases from V and 3 bases from J; junction bases left unmatched: 4. The CDR3 contains 15 residues. The V gene's germline CDR1 is MNHNS and CDR2 SASEGT. CDR3 protein: CASSGRDRGLYEQYF. The CDR3 DNA reads TGTGCCAGCAGTGGCCGGGACAGGGGGCTCTACGAGCAGTACTTC.

Only a few counts were recorded for this clonotype. The V call is TRBV14, the J call TRBJ2-5, with 8 nucleotides matching TRBD1. V gave up 3 bases and J gave up 1 base; unmatched junction bases: 4. CDR1 and CDR2 from the germline V gene are SGHDN and FVKESK. The CDR3 length is 15 residues. The CDR3 region is CASSQIGQGQETQYF. The DNA for the CDR3 is TGTGCCAGCAGCCAGATCGGACAGGGCCAAGAGACCCAGTACTTC.